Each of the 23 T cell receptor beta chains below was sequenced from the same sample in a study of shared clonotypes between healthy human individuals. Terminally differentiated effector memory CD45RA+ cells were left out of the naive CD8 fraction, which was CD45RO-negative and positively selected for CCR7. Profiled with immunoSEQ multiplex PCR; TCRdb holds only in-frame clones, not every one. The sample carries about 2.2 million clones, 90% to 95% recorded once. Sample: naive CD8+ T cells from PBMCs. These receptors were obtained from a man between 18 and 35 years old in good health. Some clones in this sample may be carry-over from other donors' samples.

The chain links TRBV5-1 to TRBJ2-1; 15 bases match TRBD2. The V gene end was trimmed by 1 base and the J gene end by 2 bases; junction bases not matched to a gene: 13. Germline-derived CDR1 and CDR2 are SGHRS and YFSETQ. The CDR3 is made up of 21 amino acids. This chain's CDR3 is CASSLMRPGLAGGRTYNEQFF. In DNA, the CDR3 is TGCGCCAGCAGCTTGATGCGCCCGGGACTAGCGGGAGGACGGACCTACAATGAGCAGTTCTTC.

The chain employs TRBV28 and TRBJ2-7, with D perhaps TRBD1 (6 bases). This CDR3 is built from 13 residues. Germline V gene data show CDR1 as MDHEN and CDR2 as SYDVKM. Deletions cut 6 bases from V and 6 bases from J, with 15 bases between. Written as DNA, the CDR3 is TGTGCCAGCAGACTTCGCAGGACAGTCGAGCAGTACTTC. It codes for CASRLRRTVEQYF.

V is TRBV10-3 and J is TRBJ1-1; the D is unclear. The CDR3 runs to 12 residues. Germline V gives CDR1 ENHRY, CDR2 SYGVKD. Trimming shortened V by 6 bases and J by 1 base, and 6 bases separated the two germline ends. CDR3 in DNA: TGTGCCATCAGGTCTGCGAACACTGAAGCTTTCTTT. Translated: CAIRSANTEAFF.

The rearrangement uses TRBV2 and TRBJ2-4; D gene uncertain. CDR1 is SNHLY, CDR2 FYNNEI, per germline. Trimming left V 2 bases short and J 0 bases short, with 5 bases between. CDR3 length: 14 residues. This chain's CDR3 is CASSESLAKNIQYF. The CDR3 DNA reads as TGTGCCAGCAGTGAATCTCTAGCCAAAAACATTCAGTACTTC.

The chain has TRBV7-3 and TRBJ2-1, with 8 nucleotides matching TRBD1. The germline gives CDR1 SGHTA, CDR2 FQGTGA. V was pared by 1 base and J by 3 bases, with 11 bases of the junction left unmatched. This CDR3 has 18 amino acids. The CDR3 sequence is CASSLNGHPQGVYNEQFF. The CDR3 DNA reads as TGTGCCAGCAGCTTAAACGGGCACCCACAGGGGGTCTACAATGAGCAGTTCTTC.

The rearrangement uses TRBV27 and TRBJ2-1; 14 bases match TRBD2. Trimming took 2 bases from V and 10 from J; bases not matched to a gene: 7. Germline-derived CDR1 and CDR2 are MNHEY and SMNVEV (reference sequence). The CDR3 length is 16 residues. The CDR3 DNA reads TGTGCCAGCAGTTTACCGGGACTAGCGGGAGAGTGGGAGCAGTTCTTC. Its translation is CASSLPGLAGEWEQFF.

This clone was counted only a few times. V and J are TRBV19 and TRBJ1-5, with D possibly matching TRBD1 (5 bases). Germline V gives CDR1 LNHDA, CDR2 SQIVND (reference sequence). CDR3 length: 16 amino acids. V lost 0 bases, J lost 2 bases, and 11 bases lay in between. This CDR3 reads CASSIDAGEGNQPQHF. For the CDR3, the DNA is TGTGCCAGTAGTATAGACGCGGGGGAGGGCAATCAGCCCCAGCATTTT.

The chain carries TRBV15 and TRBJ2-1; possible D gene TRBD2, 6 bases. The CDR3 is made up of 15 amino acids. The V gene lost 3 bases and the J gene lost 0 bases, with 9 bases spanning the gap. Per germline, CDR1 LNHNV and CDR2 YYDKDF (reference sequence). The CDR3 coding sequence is TGTGCCACCAGCAGCGACGGGAGCTCCTACAATGAGCAGTTCTTC. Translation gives CATSSDGSSYNEQFF.

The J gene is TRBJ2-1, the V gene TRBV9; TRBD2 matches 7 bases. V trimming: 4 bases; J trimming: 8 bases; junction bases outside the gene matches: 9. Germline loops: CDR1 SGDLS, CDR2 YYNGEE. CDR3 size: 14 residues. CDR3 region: CASSKRGRVDEQFF. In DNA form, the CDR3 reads TGTGCCAGCAGCAAACGAGGGAGGGTCGATGAGCAGTTCTTC.

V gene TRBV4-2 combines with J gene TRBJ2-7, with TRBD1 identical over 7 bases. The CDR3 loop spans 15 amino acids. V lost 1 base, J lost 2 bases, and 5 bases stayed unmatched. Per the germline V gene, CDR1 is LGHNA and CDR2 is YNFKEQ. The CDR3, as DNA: TGTGCCAGCAGCCAAGGCAGGGGGAGACCCTACGAGCAGTACTTC. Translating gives CASSQGRGRPYEQYF.

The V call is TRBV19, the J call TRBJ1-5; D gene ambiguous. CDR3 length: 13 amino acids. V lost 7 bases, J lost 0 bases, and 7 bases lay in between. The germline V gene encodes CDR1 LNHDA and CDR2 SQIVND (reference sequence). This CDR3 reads CASNERSNQPQHF. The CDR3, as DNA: TGTGCCAGTAACGAACGTAGCAATCAGCCCCAGCATTTT.

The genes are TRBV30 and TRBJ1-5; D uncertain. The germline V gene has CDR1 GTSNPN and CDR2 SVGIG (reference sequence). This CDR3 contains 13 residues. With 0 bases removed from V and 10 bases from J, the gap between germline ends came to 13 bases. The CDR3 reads CAWSVGPVHPQHF. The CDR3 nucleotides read TGTGCCTGGAGTGTAGGGCCCGTACATCCCCAGCATTTT.

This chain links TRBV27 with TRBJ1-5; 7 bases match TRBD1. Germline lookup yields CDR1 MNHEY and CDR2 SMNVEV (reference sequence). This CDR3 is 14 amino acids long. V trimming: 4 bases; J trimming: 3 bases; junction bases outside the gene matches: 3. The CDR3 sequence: CASSYDRVNQPQHF. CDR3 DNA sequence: TGTGCCAGCAGTTATGACAGGGTCAATCAGCCCCAGCATTTT.

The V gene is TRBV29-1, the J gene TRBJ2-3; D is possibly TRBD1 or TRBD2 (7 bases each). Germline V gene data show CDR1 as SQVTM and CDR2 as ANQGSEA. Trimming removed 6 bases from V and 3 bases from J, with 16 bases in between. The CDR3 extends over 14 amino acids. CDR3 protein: CSVQGGVRTDTQYF. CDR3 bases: TGCAGCGTCCAGGGGGGGGTTCGGACAGATACGCAGTATTTT.

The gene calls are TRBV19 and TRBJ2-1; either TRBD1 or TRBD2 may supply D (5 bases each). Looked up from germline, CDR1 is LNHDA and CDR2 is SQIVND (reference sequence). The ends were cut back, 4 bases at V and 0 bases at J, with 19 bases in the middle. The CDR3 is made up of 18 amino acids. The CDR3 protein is CASSSRDEGGGSYNEQFF. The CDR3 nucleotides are TGTGCCAGTAGTAGCCGGGACGAAGGCGGAGGCTCCTACAATGAGCAGTTCTTC.

The CDR3 sequence: CASSLQREVSYEQYF. As DNA, the CDR3 is TGTGCCAGCAGTTTACAGCGGGAGGTGTCCTACGAGCAGTACTTC. The chain has TRBV28 and TRBJ2-7; 9 bases align to TRBD2. Trimming at V came to 2 bases and at J to 1 base, leaving 3 bases not matched to a gene. Germline V gives CDR1 MDHEN, CDR2 SYDVKM. This CDR3 spans 15 amino acids. Using reference TRBV28 and TRBJ2-7 for the parts outside the CDR3, the full variable domain is DVKVTQSSRYLVKRTGEKVFLECVQDMDHENMFWYRQDPGLGLRLIYFSYDVKMKEKGDIPEGYSVSREKKERFSLILESASTNQTSMYLCASSLQREVSYEQYFGPGTRLTVT.

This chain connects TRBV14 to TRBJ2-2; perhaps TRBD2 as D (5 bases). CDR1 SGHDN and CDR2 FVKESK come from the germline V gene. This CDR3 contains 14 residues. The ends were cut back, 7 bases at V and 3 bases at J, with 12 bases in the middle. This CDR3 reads CASTLAHDTGELFF. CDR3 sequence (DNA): TGTGCCAGCACTTTAGCGCATGACACCGGGGAGCTGTTTTTT.

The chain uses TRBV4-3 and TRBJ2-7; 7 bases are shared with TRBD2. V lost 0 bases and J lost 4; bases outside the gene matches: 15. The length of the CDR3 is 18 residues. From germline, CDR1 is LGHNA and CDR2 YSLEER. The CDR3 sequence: CASSQEERGAGLRYEQYF. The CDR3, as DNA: TGCGCCAGCAGCCAAGAAGAACGTGGAGCGGGATTAAGGTACGAGCAGTACTTC.

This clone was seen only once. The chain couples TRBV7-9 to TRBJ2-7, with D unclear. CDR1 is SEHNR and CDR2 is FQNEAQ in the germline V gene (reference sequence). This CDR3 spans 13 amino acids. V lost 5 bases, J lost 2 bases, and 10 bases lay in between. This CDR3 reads CASSRHTTYEQYF. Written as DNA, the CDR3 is TGTGCCAGCAGCCGCCACACCACCTACGAGCAGTACTTC. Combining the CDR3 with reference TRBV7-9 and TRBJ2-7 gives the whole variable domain DTGVSQNPRHKITKRGQNVTFRCDPISEHNRLYWYRQTLGQGPEFLTYFQNEAQLEKSRLLSDRFSAERPKGSFSTLEIQRTEQGDSAMYLCASSRHTTYEQYFGPGTRLTVT.

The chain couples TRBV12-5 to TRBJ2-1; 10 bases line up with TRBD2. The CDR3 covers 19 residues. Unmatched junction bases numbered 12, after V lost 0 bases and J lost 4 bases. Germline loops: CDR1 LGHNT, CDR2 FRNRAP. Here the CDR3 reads CASGLVGPSGSPLYNEQFF. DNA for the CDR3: TGTGCTAGTGGTTTGGTCGGTCCTAGCGGGAGTCCGCTTTACAATGAGCAGTTCTTC.

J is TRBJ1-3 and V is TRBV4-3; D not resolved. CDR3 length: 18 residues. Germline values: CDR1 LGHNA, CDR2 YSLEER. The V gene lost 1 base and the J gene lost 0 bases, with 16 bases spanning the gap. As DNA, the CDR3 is TGCGCCAGCAGCCAAGGCTGGACTTTCCTTTCCTCTGGAAACACCATATATTTT. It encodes CASSQGWTFLSSGNTIYF.

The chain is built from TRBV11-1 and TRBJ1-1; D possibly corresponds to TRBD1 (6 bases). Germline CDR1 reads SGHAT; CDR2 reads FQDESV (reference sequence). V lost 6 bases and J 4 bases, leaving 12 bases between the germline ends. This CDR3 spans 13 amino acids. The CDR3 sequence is CASRERDTTEAFF. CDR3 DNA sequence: TGTGCCAGCAGGGAAAGGGACACCACTGAAGCTTTCTTT. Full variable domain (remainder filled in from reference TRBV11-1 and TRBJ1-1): EAEVAQSPRYKITEKSQAVAFWCDPISGHATLYWYRQILGQGPELLVQFQDESVVDDSQLPKDRFSAERLKGVDSTLKIQPAELGDSAMYLCASRERDTTEAFFGQGTRLTVV.

CDR3 DNA sequence: TGCGCCAGCAGCTTGGTTGTAGGGCAAGATACGCAGTATTTT. Encoded protein: CASSLVVGQDTQYF. The chain joins TRBV5-1 to TRBJ2-3; D is uncertain. The CDR3 has 14 amino acids. Germline V gene data show CDR1 as SGHRS and CDR2 as YFSETQ. Trimming pared 0 bases from V and 5 bases from J, leaving 10 bases between.